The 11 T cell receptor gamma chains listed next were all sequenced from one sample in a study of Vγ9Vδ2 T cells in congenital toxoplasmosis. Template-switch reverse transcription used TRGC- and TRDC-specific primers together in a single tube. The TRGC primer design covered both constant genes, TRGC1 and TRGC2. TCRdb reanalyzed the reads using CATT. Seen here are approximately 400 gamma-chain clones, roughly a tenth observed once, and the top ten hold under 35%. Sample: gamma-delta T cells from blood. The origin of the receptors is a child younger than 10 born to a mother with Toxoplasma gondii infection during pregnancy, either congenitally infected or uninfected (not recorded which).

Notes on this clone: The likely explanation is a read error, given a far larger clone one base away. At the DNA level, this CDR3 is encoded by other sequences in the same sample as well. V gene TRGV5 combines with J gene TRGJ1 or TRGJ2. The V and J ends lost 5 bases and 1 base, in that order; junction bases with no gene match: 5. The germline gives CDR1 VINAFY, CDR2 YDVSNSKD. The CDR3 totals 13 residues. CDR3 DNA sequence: TGTGCCACCTGGGTCTCAAATTATTATAAGAAACTCTTT. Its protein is CATWVSNYYKKLF.

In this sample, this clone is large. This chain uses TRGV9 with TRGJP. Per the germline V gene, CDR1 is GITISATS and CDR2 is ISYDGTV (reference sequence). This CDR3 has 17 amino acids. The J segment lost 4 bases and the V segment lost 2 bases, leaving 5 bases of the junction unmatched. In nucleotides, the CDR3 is TGTGCCTTGTGGGAGGGTTTCCAAGAGTTGGGCAAAAAAATCAAGGTATTT. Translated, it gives CALWEGFQELGKKIKVF.

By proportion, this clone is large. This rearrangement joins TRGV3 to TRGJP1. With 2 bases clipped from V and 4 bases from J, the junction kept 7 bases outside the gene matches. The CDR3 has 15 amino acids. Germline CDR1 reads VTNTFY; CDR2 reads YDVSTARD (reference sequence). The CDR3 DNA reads TGTGCCACCTGGGACAAGCCGAACACTGGTTGGTTCAAGATATTT. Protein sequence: CATWDKPNTGWFKIF.

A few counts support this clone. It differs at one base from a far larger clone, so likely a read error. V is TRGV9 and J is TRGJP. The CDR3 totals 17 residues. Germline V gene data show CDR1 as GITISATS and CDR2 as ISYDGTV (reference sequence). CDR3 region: CASWEGFQELGKKIKVF. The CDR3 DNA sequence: TGTGCCTCGTGGGAGGGTTTCCAAGAGTTGGGCAAAAAAATCAAGGTATTT.

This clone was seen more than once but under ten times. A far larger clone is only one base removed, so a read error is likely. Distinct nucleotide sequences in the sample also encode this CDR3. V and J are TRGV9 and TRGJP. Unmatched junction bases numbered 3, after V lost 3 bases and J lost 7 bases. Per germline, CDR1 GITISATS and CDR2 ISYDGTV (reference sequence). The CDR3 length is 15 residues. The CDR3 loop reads CALWEQELGKKIKVF. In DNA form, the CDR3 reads TGTGCCTTGTGGGAGCAGGAGTTGGGCAAAAAAATCAAGGTATTT.

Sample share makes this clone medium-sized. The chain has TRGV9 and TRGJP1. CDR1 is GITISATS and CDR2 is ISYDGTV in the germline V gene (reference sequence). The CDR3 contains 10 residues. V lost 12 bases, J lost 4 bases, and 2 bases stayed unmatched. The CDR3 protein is CALTGWFKIF. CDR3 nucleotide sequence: TGTGCCCTCACTGGTTGGTTCAAGATATTT.

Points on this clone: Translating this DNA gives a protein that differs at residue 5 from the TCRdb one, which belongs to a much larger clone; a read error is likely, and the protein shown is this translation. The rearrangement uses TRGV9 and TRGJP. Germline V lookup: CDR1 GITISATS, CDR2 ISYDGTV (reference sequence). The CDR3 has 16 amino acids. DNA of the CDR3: TGTGCCTTGTGGGGGGTGAATGAGTTGGGCAAAAAAATCAAGGTATTT. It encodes CALWGVNELGKKIKVF.

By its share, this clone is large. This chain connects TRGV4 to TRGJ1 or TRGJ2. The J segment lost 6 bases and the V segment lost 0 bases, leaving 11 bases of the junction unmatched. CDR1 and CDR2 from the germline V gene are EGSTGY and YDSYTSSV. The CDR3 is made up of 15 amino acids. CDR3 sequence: CATWDGPGPTYKKLF. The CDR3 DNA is TGTGCCACCTGGGATGGGCCGGGACCGACTTATAAGAAACTCTTT.

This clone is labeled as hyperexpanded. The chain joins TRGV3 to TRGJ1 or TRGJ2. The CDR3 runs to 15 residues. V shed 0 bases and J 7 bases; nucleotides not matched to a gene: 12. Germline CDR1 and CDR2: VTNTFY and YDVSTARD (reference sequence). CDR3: CATWDRRPWDYKKLF. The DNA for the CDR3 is TGTGCCACCTGGGACAGGCGGCCCTGGGACTATAAGAAACTCTTT.

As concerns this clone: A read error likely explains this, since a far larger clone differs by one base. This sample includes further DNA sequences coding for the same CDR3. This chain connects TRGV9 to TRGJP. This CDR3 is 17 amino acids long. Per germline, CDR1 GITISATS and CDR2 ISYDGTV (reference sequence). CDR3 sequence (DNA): TGTGCCTTGTGGGAGGTGATAAGAGAGTTGGGTAAAAAAATCAAGGTATTT. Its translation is CALWEVIRELGKKIKVF.

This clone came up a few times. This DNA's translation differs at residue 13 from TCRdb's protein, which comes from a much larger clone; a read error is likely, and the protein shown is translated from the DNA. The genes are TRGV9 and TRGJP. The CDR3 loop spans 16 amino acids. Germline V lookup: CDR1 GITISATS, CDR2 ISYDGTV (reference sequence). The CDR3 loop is CALWEVQELGKKTKVF. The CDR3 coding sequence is TGTGCCTTGTGGGAGGTGCAAGAGTTGGGCAAAAAAACCAAGGTATTT.